This T cell receptor (beta chain) came from a study of PD-1 blockade in classical Hodgkin lymphoma (dated by TCRdb to about 2020). Broadly, across the study: Nivolumab dosing was 3 mg/kg intravenously every 2 weeks, continuing until either disease progression or unacceptable toxicity. To define a peripheral blood immune signature of response to PD-1 blockade in classical Hodgkin lymphoma, the study combined TCR beta sequencing with CyTOF. Paper-wide results and their limitations: Trial patients achieving complete response had baseline diversity similar to newly diagnosed patients, whereas partial responders and progressors had significantly lower diversity. The study was restricted to a single clinical trial cohort, and the causes of repertoire differences, possibly disease activity or prior therapy, were left undefined. Lower diversity was observed in patients in whom nivolumab was started less than 1 year after ASCT, and these patients were excluded from later analyses so that confounding by immune reconstitution would be avoided. By C4D1, a significant rise was seen in CD4+ TCR diversity but not in CD8+ TCR diversity (p=0.0027 vs p=0.16), and the rise was most apparent among complete responders (p=0.02). Baseline TCR diversity was reported to be lower in newly diagnosed patients than in healthy donors and to be lower still in relapsed/refractory patients.

Genomic DNA was extracted with the Qiagen DNeasy kit from unsorted PBMCs and from negatively selected CD4+ and CD8+ fractions. Using primers that anneal to V and J segments, immunoSEQ multiplex PCR amplified the TCR beta CDR3 regions. A synthetic immune receptor repertoire was used to minimize amplification bias, and any residual bias was removed computationally once sequencing was done. The original methods were these. Custom Python scripts were used to quantify repertoire diversity as the Shannon entropy index. Unsorted, CD4+ and CD8+ repertoires were analyzed separately, except for combined analyses in which CD4+ and CD8+ sequences were merged in silico. Clonal expansion was defined as at least a 2-fold frequency increase after treatment relative to C1D1, with a pseudocount of 0.5 for undetected baseline clones. Clones with 0 or 1 copy at C1D1 were classified as singleton clones, and clones with 2 or more copies were classified as non-singleton clones. Clones expanded in unsorted samples were labelled as CD4+, CD8+ or unknown by matching protein sequences in sorted samples from the same patient. Wilcoxon tests on paired samples were used to test changes in diversity from C1D1 to C4D1. In its TCRdb copy, this immuneACCESS table keeps in-frame sequences only and misses some clones. Where compared with another copy, unresolved V genes explain less than half of these, and the others have no known cause. Clonal size and the V and J genes are those of that table, whereas D and trimming came from the DNA. The sample table lists some 26,000 clones, 84% of them with a count of one. The ten most abundant clones make up about 1.7% of the sample.

A word on this clone: The antigen it recognizes is unknown. It has no much larger one-base neighbor in the sample; base qualities were not kept.

In light of the paper, this sample's time point label describes: cycle 1 day 1 (C1D1), immediately before nivolumab initiation. Relapse after autologous stem cell transplantation had occurred in all trial patients, and cohorts A, B and C were distinguished by prior brentuximab vedotin exposure. A Miltenyi CD4+ T cell isolation kit was used for magnetic negative selection to purify CD4+ T cells from thawed PBMCs. The trial cohort comprised roughly 50 patients with relapsed/refractory classical Hodgkin lymphoma whose best overall responses were complete response, partial response or progressive disease. Trial patients were treated with single-agent nivolumab in the multi-cohort phase II CheckMate 205 trial. An independent review committee assessed best overall response by applying the 2007 International Working Group response criteria. Trial PBMCs were collected just before the start of nivolumab (C1D1) and during therapy at cycle 2 day 1 and cycle 4 day 1. Peripheral blood was collected in 8 mL Vacutainer Cell Preparation Tubes, from which PBMCs were isolated by centrifugation and then cryopreserved. Purified CD4+ and CD8+ fractions were prepared only for cases in which an additional PBMC sample was available. On LS columns in a quadroMACS separator, the magnetically labelled cells were depleted, and the flow-through was collected as the purified fraction.

A distance of 18 bases separates the germline ends of V and J, which lose 2 bases and 2 bases respectively. CDR1 and CDR2 (LGHNA, YNFKEQ) derive from the germline V gene. From the cysteine up to the phenylalanine, the CDR3 has a length of 17 residues. This entry keeps only the CDR3 DNA: 51 bases, framed from base 1. This specimen was CD4+ T cells from blood, taken at baseline. The TCR originated in a human donor with classical Hodgkin lymphoma. This chain joins TRBV4-2 to TRBJ1-2; a tentative D call is TRBD1 (6 bases match). The CDR3 region: CASSQISGGRTNYGYTF. In nucleotides, the sequence is TGTGCCAGCAGCCAAATTTCTGGGGGGCGCACGAACTATGGCTACACCTTC.